This T cell receptor (beta chain) stems from a study of blood T cell repertoires in COVID-19. Study-level background: Specimens from acute and convalescent COVID-19 originated in the United States, Italy and Spain.

The germline gives CDR1 MNHEY, CDR2 SVGAGI. Between the trimmed V and J ends, which lost 2 bases and 6 bases, there was a span of 10 bases. The CDR3 spans 13 residues. Study processing details: Amplification with reference gene primers provided the estimates of nucleated cell counts. Only in-frame clones appear in the TCRdb table, and some are missing; sequencing was by immunoSEQ multiplex PCR. The V and J calls and clone size are taken from that table; D and trimming were inferred from the DNA. The sample has approximately 55,000 clones, 75% to 95% seen once. The genes are TRBV6-5 and TRBJ1-2; the D gene is possibly TRBD1 (5 bases). The material sequenced was peripheral blood. This receptor was identified in a man aged 35 to 55 with acute or convalescent COVID-19. The CDR3 DNA is TGTGCCAGCAGTTACAAGGGGTCACATGGCTACACCTTC. Protein: CASSYKGSHGYTF.